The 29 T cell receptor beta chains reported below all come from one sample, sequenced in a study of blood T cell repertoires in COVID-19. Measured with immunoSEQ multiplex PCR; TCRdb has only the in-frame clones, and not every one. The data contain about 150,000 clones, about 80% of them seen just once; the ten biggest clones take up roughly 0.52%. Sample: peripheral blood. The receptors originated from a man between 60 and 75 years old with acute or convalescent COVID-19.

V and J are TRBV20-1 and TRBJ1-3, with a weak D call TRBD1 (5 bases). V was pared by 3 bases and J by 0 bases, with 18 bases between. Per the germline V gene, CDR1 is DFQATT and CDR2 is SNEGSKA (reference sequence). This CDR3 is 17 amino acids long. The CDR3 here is CSASRGGVAVSGNTIYF. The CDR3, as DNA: TGCAGTGCTAGTCGGGGGGGGGTTGCAGTCTCTGGAAACACCATATATTTT.

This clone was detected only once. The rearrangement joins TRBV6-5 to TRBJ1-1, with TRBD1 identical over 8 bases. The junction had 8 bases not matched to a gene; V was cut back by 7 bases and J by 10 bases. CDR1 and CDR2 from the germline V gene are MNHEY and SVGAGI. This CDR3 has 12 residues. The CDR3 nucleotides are TGTGCCAGCATCAGAACAGGGGGTCGAGCTTTCTTT. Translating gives CASIRTGGRAFF.

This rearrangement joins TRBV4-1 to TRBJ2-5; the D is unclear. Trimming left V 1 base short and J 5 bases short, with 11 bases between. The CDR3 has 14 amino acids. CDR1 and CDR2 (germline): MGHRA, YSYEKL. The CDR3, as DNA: TGCGCCAGCAGCCAAGGGCAGGAATTCGAGACCCAGTACTTC. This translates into CASSQGQEFETQYF.

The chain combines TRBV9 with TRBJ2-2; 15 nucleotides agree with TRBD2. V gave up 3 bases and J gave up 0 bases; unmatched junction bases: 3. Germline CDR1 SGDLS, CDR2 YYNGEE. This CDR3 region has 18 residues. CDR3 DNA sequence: TGTGCCAGCAGCGCGGGACTAGCGGGGGGCCCGAACACCGGGGAGCTGTTTTTT. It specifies CASSAGLAGGPNTGELFF.

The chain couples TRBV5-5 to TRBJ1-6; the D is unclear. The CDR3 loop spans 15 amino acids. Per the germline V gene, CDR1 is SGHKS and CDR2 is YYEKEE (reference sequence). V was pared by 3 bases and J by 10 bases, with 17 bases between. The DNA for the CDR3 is TGTGCCAGCAGCTCCTTGACAAATTCCGGATCACCCCTCCACTTT. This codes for CASSSLTNSGSPLHF.

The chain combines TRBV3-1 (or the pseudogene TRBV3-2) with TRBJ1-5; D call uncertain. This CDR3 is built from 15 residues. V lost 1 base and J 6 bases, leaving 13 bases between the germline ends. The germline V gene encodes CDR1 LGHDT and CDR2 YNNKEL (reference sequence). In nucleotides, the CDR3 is TGTGCCAGCAGCCAAGGCACACATAGGAGTCAGCCCCAGCATTTT. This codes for CASSQGTHRSQPQHF.

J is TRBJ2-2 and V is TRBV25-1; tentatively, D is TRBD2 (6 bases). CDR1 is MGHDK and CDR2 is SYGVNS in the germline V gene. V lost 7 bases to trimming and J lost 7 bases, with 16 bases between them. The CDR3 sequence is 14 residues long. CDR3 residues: CASTPAGPRGELFF. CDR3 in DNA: TGTGCCAGCACCCCCGCGGGACCCCGCGGGGAGCTGTTTTTT.

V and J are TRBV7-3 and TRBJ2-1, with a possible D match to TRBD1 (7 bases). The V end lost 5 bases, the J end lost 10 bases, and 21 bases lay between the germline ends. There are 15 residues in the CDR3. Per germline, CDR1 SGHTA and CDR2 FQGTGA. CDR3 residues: CASSASRGAGLEQFF. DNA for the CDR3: TGTGCCAGCAGCGCAAGCAGGGGGGCAGGATTGGAGCAGTTCTTC. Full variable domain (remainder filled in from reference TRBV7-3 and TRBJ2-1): GAGVSQTPSNKVTEKGKYVELRCDPISGHTALYWYRQSLGQGPEFLIYFQGTGAADDSGLPNDRFFAVRPEGSVSTLKIQRTERGDSAVYLCASSASRGAGLEQFFGPGTRLTVL.

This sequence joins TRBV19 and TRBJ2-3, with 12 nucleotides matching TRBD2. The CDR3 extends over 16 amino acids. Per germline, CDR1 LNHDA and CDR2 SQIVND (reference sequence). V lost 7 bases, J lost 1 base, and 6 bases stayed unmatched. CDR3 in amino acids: CASTDRLAGGTDTQYF. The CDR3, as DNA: TGTGCCAGTACCGACCGACTAGCGGGGGGCACAGATACGCAGTATTTT.

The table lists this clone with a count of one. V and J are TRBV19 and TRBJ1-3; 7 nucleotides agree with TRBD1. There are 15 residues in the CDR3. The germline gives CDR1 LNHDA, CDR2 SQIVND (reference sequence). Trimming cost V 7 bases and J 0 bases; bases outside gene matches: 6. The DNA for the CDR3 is TGTGCCAGTACTACGGGACAGCTCTCTGGAAACACCATATATTTT. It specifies CASTTGQLSGNTIYF.

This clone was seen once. The CDR3 here is CASSLPQGSYQPQHF. The CDR3 region has the DNA TGTGCCAGCAGTTTACCGCAGGGTAGTTATCAGCCCCAGCATTTT. The chain uses TRBV28 and TRBJ1-5, with D perhaps matching TRBD1 (5 bases). V was cut by 2 bases and J by 5 bases, with 13 bases left in between. This CDR3 region has 15 residues. CDR1 MDHEN and CDR2 SYDVKM come from the germline V gene.

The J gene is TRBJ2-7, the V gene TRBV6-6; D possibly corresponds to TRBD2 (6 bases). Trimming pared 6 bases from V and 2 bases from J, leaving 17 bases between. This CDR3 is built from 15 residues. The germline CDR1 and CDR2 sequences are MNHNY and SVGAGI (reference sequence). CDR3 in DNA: TGTGCCAGCAGCCCCCGGCGGGGCGCAACCTACGAGCAGTACTTC. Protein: CASSPRRGATYEQYF.

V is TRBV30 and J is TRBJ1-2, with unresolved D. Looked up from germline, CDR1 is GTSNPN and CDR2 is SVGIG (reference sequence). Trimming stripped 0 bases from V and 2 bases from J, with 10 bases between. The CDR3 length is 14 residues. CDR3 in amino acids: CAWSVHSGNYGYTF. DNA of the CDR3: TGTGCCTGGAGTGTACATAGCGGAAACTATGGCTACACCTTC. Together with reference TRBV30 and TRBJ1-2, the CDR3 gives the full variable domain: SQTIHQWPATLVQPVGSPLSLECTVEGTSNPNLYWYRQAAGRGLQLLFYSVGIGQISSEVPQNLSASRPQDRQFILSSKKLLLSDSGFYLCAWSVHSGNYGYTFGSGTRLTVV.

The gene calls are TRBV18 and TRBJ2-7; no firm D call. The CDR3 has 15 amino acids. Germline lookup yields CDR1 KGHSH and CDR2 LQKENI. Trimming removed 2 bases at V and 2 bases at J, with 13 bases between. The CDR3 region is CASSPSQSPPYEQYF. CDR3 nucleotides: TGTGCCAGCTCACCATCACAGAGCCCCCCCTACGAGCAGTACTTC.

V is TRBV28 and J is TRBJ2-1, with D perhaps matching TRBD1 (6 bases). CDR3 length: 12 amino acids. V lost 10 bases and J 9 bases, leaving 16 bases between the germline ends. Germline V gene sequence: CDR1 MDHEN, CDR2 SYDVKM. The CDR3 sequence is CANQGSHGEQFF. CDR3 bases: TGTGCCAACCAGGGGAGTCACGGTGAGCAGTTCTTC.

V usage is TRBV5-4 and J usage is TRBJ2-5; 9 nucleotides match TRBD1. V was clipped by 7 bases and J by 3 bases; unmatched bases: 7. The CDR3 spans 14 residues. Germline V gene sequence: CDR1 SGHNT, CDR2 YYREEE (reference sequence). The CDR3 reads CASGFRDREETQYF. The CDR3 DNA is TGTGCCAGCGGATTCCGGGACAGGGAAGAGACCCAGTACTTC.

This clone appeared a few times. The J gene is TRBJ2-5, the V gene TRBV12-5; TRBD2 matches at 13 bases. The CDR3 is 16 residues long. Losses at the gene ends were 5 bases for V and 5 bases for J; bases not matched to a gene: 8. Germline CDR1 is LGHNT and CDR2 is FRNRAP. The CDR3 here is CASGGTSGASRETQYF. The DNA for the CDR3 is TGTGCTAGTGGTGGGACTAGCGGGGCTTCCAGGGAGACCCAGTACTTC.

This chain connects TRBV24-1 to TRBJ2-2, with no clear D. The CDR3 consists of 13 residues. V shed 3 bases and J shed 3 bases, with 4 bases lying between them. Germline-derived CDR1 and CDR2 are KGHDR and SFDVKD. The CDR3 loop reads CATSDPDTGELFF. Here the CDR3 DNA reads TGTGCCACCAGTGATCCTGACACCGGGGAGCTGTTTTTT.

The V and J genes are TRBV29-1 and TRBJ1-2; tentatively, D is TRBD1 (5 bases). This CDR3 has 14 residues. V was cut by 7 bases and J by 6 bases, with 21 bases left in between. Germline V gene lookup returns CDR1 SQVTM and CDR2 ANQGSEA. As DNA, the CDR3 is TGCAGCGGGTCCGCCGGGGGTAAACAGGATGGCTACACCTTC. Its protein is CSGSAGGKQDGYTF. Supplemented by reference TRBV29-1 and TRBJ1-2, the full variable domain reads SAVISQKPSRDICQRGTSLTIQCQVDSQVTMMFWYRQQPGQSLTLIATANQGSEATYESGFVIDKFPISRPNLTFSTLTVSNMSPEDSSIYLCSGSAGGKQDGYTFGSGTRLTVV.

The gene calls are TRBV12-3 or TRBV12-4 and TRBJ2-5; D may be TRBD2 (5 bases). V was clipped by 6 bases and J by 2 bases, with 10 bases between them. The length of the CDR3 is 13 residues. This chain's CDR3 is CASSPGLQETQYF. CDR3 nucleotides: TGTGCCAGCAGCCCCGGACTTCAAGAGACCCAGTACTTC.

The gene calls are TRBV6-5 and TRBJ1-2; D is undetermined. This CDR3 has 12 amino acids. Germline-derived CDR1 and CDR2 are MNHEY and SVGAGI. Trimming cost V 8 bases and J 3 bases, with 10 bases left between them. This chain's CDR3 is CASQAAYYGYTF. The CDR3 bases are TGTGCCAGCCAGGCCGCTTACTATGGCTACACCTTC.

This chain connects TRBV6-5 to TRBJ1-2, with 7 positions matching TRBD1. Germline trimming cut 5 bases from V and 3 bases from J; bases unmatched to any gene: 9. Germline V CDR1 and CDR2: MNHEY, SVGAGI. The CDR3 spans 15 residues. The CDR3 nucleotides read TGTGCCAGCAGTATCCACGGGACAGTGGACTATGGCTACACCTTC. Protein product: CASSIHGTVDYGYTF.

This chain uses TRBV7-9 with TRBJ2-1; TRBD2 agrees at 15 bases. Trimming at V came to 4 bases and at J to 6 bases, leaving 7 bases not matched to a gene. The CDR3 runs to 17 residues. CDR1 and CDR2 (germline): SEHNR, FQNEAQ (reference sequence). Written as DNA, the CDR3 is TGTGCCAGCAGCTCTTGGACTAGCGGGAGGGCCTCCAATGAGCAGTTCTTC. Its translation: CASSSWTSGRASNEQFF.

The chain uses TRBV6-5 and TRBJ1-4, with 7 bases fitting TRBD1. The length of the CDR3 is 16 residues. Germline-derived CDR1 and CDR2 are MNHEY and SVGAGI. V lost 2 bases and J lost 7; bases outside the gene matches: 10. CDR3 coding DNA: TGTGCCAGCAGTTACGGGGCAGGGGGGATGAGTGAAAAACTGTTTTTT. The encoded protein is CASSYGAGGMSEKLFF.

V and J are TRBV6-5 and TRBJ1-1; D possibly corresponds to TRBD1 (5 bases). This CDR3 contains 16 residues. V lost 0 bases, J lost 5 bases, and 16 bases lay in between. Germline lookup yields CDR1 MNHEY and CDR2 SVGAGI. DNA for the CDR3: TGTGCCAGCAGTTACTCCCCAGGGAATTGGGGTACTGAAGCTTTCTTT. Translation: CASSYSPGNWGTEAFF.

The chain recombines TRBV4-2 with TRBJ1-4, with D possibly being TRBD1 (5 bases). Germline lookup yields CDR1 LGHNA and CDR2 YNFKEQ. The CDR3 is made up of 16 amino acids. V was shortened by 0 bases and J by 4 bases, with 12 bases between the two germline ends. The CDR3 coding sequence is TGTGCCAGCAGCCAAGATGGGGCAGGGTATAATGAAAAACTGTTTTTT. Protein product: CASSQDGAGYNEKLFF.

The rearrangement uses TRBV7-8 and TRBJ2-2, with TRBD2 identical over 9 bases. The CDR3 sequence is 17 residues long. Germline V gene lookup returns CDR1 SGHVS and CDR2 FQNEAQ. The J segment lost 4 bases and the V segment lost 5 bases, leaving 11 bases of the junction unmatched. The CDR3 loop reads CASSIKRGAPVTGELFF. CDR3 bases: TGTGCCAGCAGCATAAAGCGGGGGGCTCCCGTCACCGGGGAGCTGTTTTTT.

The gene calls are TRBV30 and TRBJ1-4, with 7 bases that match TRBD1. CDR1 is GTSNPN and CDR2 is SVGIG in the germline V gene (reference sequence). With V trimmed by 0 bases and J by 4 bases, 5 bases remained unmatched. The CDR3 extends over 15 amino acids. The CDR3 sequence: CAWSVVGGGNEKLFF. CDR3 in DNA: TGTGCCTGGAGTGTGGTAGGGGGCGGTAATGAAAAACTGTTTTTT.

The CDR3 sequence is CASSPDRGSRSGNTIYF. CDR3 nucleotide sequence: TGTGCCAGCAGTCCTGACAGGGGCTCACGCTCTGGAAACACCATATATTTT. The gene calls are TRBV27 and TRBJ1-3; TRBD1 matches 8 bases. The CDR3 runs to 17 residues. Trimming took 5 bases from V and 0 from J; bases not matched to a gene: 9. The germline gives CDR1 MNHEY, CDR2 SMNVEV (reference sequence).